This entry concerns a single T cell receptor beta chain. Its cognate antigen is unknown. The authors reverse transcribed roughly 0.5 to 1 ug RNA with random hexamers. The TCR beta CDR3 was amplified by immunoSEQ multiplex PCR across 54 Vbeta, 13 Jbeta. MiXCR, applied by TCRdb to the immunoSEQ multiplex PCR reads, yields one record per CDR3 protein. This table has 150,000 to 250,000 distinct CDR3 sequences, about 95% appearing once. The data were taken from a study of CD8 T cells in Susac syndrome. With 3 bases removed from V and 2 bases from J, the gap between germline ends came to 14 bases. The CDR3 totals 16 residues. CDR1 and CDR2 from the germline V gene are KGHDR and SFDVKD. Stable or active relapsing-remitting multiple sclerosis, untreated and meeting revised McDonald criteria, defined the controls. CD8+ and CD4+ T cells were negatively isolated; TEMRA cells were FACS-enriched. Study results and caveats: The relatively small number of individuals in the TCR sequencing and HLA analysis was acknowledged by the study.

The clonotype originates from a human donor with multiple sclerosis. V gene TRBV24-1 combines with J gene TRBJ2-3; D gene ambiguous. What was sequenced was CD4+ T cells from PBMCs. CDR3 region: CATSDPHTVSTDTQYF. The CDR3 nucleotides read TGTGCCACCAGTGATCCTCACACGGTCTCCACAGATACGCAGTATTTT.